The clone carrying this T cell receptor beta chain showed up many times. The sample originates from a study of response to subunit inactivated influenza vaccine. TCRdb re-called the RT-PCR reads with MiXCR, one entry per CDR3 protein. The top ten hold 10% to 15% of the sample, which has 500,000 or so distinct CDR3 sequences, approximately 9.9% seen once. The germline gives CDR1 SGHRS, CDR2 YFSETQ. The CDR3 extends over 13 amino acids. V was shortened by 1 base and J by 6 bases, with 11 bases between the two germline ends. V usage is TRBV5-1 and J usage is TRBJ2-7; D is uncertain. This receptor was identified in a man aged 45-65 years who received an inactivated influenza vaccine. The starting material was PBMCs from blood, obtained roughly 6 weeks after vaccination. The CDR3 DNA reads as TGCGCCAGCAGCTTGCGGAGAGGCGCCGAGCAGTACTTC. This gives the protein CASSLRRGAEQYF.